This passage covers 5 T cell receptor beta chains from one sample sequenced in a study of T cells in narcolepsy. Assay: immunoSEQ multiplex PCR; the TCRdb copy retains only in-frame clones and omits some. The repertoire holds about 33,000 clones, with about 80% as singletons. Sequencing input: CD45RA- memory CD4+ T cells from PBMCs. Every receptor here comes from a human donor with narcolepsy.

The genes are TRBV7-8 and TRBJ1-1; 8 bases agree with TRBD1. V shed 5 bases and J 5 bases; nucleotides not matched to a gene: 7. The germline V gene has CDR1 SGHVS and CDR2 FQNEAQ. This CDR3 has 14 residues. This CDR3 reads CASSTYRGRTEAFF. The CDR3 nucleotides are TGTGCCAGCAGCACTTACAGGGGGAGGACTGAAGCTTTCTTT. Complete variable domain (other parts from reference TRBV7-8 and TRBJ1-1): GAGVSQSPRYKVAKRGQDVALRCDPISGHVSLFWYQQALGQGPEFLTYFQNEAQLDKSGLPSDRFFAERPEGSVSTLKIQRTQQEDSAVYLCASSTYRGRTEAFFGQGTRLTVV.

The chain employs TRBV18 and TRBJ1-2; 8 positions agree with TRBD1. V lost 2 bases, J lost 4 bases, and 3 bases stayed unmatched. CDR1 and CDR2 from the germline V gene are KGHSH and LQKENI. The CDR3 consists of 14 residues. The chain's CDR3 is CASSPGQGGYGYTF. The CDR3 DNA follows: TGTGCCAGCTCACCAGGACAGGGAGGCTATGGCTACACCTTC.

V is TRBV30 and J is TRBJ1-3, with 8 bases identical to TRBD1. The germline V gene has CDR1 GTSNPN and CDR2 SVGIG (reference sequence). V was pared by 1 base and J by 0 bases, with 5 bases of the junction left unmatched. This CDR3 comprises 16 residues. The CDR3 bases are TGTGCCTGGAGTGGGGACAGGACGAGCTCTGGAAACACCATATATTTT. The encoded protein is CAWSGDRTSSGNTIYF.

CDR3 in amino acids: CASSQEERGSPLHF. The CDR3 DNA is TGCGCCAGCAGCCAAGAGGAACGAGGTTCACCCCTCCACTTT. V and J are TRBV4-1 and TRBJ1-6, with D unresolved. Germline V CDR1 and CDR2: MGHRA, YSYEKL. This CDR3 region has 14 residues. V was clipped by 0 bases and J by 9 bases, with 9 bases between them.

This chain connects TRBV5-6 to TRBJ2-7; 7 nucleotides match TRBD1. The CDR3 sequence is 17 residues long. Germline loops: CDR1 SGHDT, CDR2 YYEEEE. V was clipped by 2 bases and J by 4 bases; unmatched bases: 15. The DNA for the CDR3 is TGTGCCAGCAGCTTTTATGGGTCCGGGACAGCGACTTACGAGCAGTACTTC. Translated, it gives CASSFYGSGTATYEQYF.